The 31 T cell receptor beta chains listed next were all sequenced from one sample in a study of T cells in women clearing cervical HPV infection. The table came from immunoSEQ multiplex PCR; TCRdb's copy has only in-frame clones and leaves some out. The sample's table shows 20,000 to 25,000 clones. Sequenced material: blood buffy coat. Source of these receptors: a woman aged 18-70 years with a cervical HPV16 infection that either progressed to CIN3+ or cleared (not recorded which).

In the case of this clone: Sequencing ends 3 residues short of the CDR3 end; the germline J gene provides the rest. The chain carries TRBV19 and TRBJ2-3; the D gene is possibly TRBD1 (5 bases). CDR1 and CDR2 from the germline V gene are LNHDA and SQIVND (reference sequence). V was pared by 8 bases and J by 2 bases, with 14 bases between. The CDR3 has 14 amino acids. The sequenced part of the CDR3 DNA is TGTGCCAGTGGAACAGGAACTTACACAGATACG. Its protein is CASGTGTYTDT. The complete CDR3 reads CASGTGTYTDTQYF.

About this clone itself: The CDR3 end lies 3 residues beyond the end of the read and is filled in from the germline J gene. V is TRBV20-1 and J is TRBJ2-5, with 10 bases matching TRBD2. Per the germline V gene, CDR1 is DFQATT and CDR2 is SNEGSKA (reference sequence). V shed 1 base and J 3 bases; nucleotides not matched to a gene: 5. This CDR3 is 15 amino acids long. This CDR3 reads CSARVTTSGKETQYF. CDR3 DNA (partial): TGCAGTGCTAGAGTCACAACTAGCGGGAAAGAGACC.

A remark on this clone: The CDR3 goes on 3 residues after the read ends, and that part is filled in from the germline J gene. This rearrangement joins TRBV2 to TRBJ1-4, with D hard to call. CDR1 is SNHLY, CDR2 FYNNEI, per germline. V lost 7 bases, J lost 5 bases, and 8 bases lay in between. There are 12 residues in the CDR3. CDR3 DNA, as far as it was read: TGTGCCAGCAACAGCCTGAATGAAAAA. It specifies CASNSLNEK. The CDR3 as a whole reads CASNSLNEKLFF.

Points on this clone: Sequencing ends 3 residues short of the CDR3 end; the germline J gene provides the rest. The chain has TRBV28 and TRBJ2-1; TRBD2 aligns across 12 bases. The CDR3 length is 16 residues. Germline assignment: CDR1 MDHEN and CDR2 SYDVKM. V lost 6 bases to trimming and J lost 4 bases; unmatched junction nucleotides: 7. Incomplete CDR3 DNA: TGTGCCAGCAGGGAACTAGCGGGGGGCCAATACAATGAG. Translating it yields CASRELAGGQYNE. The CDR3 in its entirety is CASRELAGGQYNEQFF.

Concerning this clone: The read terminates 3 residues ahead of where the CDR3 ends, so the germline J gene completes it. This chain links TRBV7-8 with TRBJ2-5; 7 bases agree with TRBD1. The V segment lost 5 bases and the J segment 7 bases; nucleotides outside the gene matches: 16. This CDR3 is 16 amino acids long. The germline V gene has CDR1 SGHVS and CDR2 FQNEAQ. Partial CDR3 DNA: TGTGCCAGCAGCCTCTACCAGGACAGGATCCGCGGGACC. It specifies CASSLYQDRIRGT. The whole CDR3 is CASSLYQDRIRGTQYF.

About this clone itself: The CDR3 extends 3 residues past the end of the read, so its final part is completed from the germline J gene. This sequence joins TRBV11-2 and TRBJ1-1, with a tentative D call TRBD1 (6 bases). CDR3 length equals 15 residues. With 4 bases removed from V and 3 bases from J, the gap between germline ends came to 15 bases. CDR1 and CDR2 (germline): SGHAT, FQNNGV. The CDR3: CASSYRDTRDTEAFF. CDR3 DNA (partial): TGTGCCAGCAGCTACAGGGACACCAGGGACACTGAA.

Regarding this clone: The read ends 3 residues before the CDR3 terminus; that terminus is restored from the germline J gene. The rearrangement uses TRBV7-3 and TRBJ1-1, with D uncertain. The CDR3 is 14 residues long. Trimming shortened V by 4 bases and J by 0 bases, and 9 bases separated the two germline ends. CDR1 is SGHTA and CDR2 is FQGTGA in the germline V gene. CDR3 amino acids: CASSSDGVNTEAFF. The sequenced CDR3 bases are TGTGCCAGCAGCTCCGACGGGGTGAACACTGAA.

Notes on this clone: Sequencing ends 3 residues short of the CDR3 end; the germline J gene provides the rest. The chain couples TRBV5-1 to TRBJ1-1; D is perhaps TRBD1 (5 bases). CDR1 is SGHRS, CDR2 YFSETQ, per germline. V lost 0 bases, J lost 4 bases, and 13 bases lay in between. There are 15 residues in the CDR3. CDR3 protein: CASSLGPGPATEAFF. The sequenced part of the CDR3 DNA is TGCGCCAGCAGCTTGGGGCCAGGGCCAGCCACTGAA.

Concerning this clone itself: The DNA ends 3 residues before the CDR3 does, and the rest of the CDR3 is filled in from the germline J gene. This sequence joins TRBV27 and TRBJ2-7; 7 positions agree with TRBD2. CDR1 is MNHEY and CDR2 is SMNVEV in the germline V gene (reference sequence). J was trimmed by 3 bases and V by 6 bases; bases with no gene match: 5. This CDR3 has 13 residues. The CDR3 sequence: CASSDWTSYEQYF. The CDR3 DNA, read in part, is TGTGCCAGCAGCGACTGGACTAGCTACGAG.

On this clone itself: The CDR3 is cut off 3 residues early in the read; its end comes from the germline J gene. V gene TRBV20-1 combines with J gene TRBJ2-2, with D perhaps TRBD1 (5 bases). CDR1 is DFQATT and CDR2 is SNEGSKA in the germline V gene (reference sequence). This CDR3 has 14 amino acids. Trimming removed 3 bases from V and 6 bases from J, with 14 bases in between. This CDR3 is CSASRRQGAGELFF. CDR3 bases read: TGCAGTGCTAGTAGACGCCAGGGTGCCGGGGAG.

A word on this clone: Other nucleotide sequences in the sample specify the same CDR3. CDR3 residues: CASSQTGAPYEQYF. The DNA read from the CDR3 is TGTGCCAGCTCCCAGACAGGGGCACCCTACGAG. This sequence joins TRBV18 and TRBJ2-7, with 8 bases matching TRBD1. The read terminates 3 residues before the CDR3 end, so the remaining end is supplied by the germline J gene. The V and J ends lost 6 bases and 2 bases, in that order; junction bases with no gene match: 6. Looked up from germline, CDR1 is KGHSH and CDR2 is LQKENI. The CDR3 has 14 amino acids.

Regarding this clone: The read ends 3 residues early relative to the CDR3; the germline J gene fills the gap. This rearrangement joins TRBV20-1 to TRBJ2-3, with TRBD2 matching over 7 bases. Trimming at V came to 4 bases and at J to 2 bases, leaving 6 bases not matched to a gene. The CDR3 has 14 residues. The germline gives CDR1 DFQATT, CDR2 SNEGSKA (reference sequence). The CDR3 protein is CSAKWGGSTDTQYF. The sequenced part of the CDR3 DNA is TGCAGTGCTAAATGGGGGGGTTCCACAGATACG.

A word on this clone: The read gets to within 3 residues of the CDR3 end, and the germline J gene fills in the rest. The chain is built from TRBV7-9 and TRBJ1-5; D call uncertain. In germline, CDR1 is SEHNR, CDR2 FQNEAQ (reference sequence). This CDR3 comprises 14 residues. V lost 3 bases and J 3 bases, leaving 9 bases between the germline ends. The CDR3 here is CASSFNSPNQPQHF. The sequenced part of the CDR3 DNA is TGTGCCAGCAGCTTTAATAGCCCCAATCAGCCC. Using reference TRBV7-9 and TRBJ1-5 for the parts outside the CDR3, the full variable domain is DTGVSQNPRHKITKRGQNVTFRCDPISEHNRLYWYRQTLGQGPEFLTYFQNEAQLEKSRLLSDRFSAERPKGSFSTLEIQRTEQGDSAMYLCASSFNSPNQPQHFGDGTRLSIL.

About this clone itself: Read coverage stops 3 residues before the CDR3 terminus; the germline J gene supplies the remainder. The V and J genes are TRBV12-3 or TRBV12-4 and TRBJ2-7, with D possibly being TRBD2 (6 bases). This CDR3 is 14 amino acids long. V lost 3 bases, J lost 5 bases, and 14 bases lay in between. CDR3 DNA, as far as it was read: TGTGCCAGCAGTTTGGGCGGGGCGGCAGACGAG. Amino acids: CASSLGGAADE. The full CDR3 sequence reads CASSLGGAADEQYF.

Of note for this clone: Read data end 3 residues before the CDR3 end; the end is taken from the germline J gene. V is TRBV20-1 and J is TRBJ2-1; TRBD1 might be the D (6 bases). Germline lookup yields CDR1 DFQATT and CDR2 SNEGSKA (reference sequence). The CDR3 length is 14 residues. Trimming cost V 4 bases and J 4 bases, with 14 bases left between them. CDR3 DNA (partial): TGCAGTGCTACCGACAGGTTCAAGTACAATGAG. Amino acids: CSATDRFKYNE. The CDR3 in its entirety is CSATDRFKYNEQFF.

Remarks on this clone: The missing CDR3 end, 3 residues past where the read stops, is filled in from the germline J gene. The chain combines TRBV5-5 with TRBJ2-1, with 10 bases fitting TRBD2. CDR3 size: 15 residues. The germline gives CDR1 SGHKS, CDR2 YYEKEE (reference sequence). Trimming cost V 6 bases and J 7 bases; bases outside gene matches: 10. The CDR3 DNA, read in part, is TGTGCCAGCATCACCGTAGCGGGGGGTTTAAATGAG. This codes for CASITVAGGLNE. The full CDR3 protein is CASITVAGGLNEQFF.

As concerns this clone: Sequencing ends 3 residues short of the CDR3 end; the germline J gene provides the rest. The chain joins TRBV12-5 to TRBJ2-2; D is undetermined. This CDR3 comprises 14 residues. The V gene lost 3 bases and the J gene lost 1 base, with 6 bases spanning the gap. Germline V lookup: CDR1 LGHNT, CDR2 FRNRAP. CDR3 DNA (partial): TGTGCTAGTGGTTTCCCAGGGAACACCGGGGAG. Translating gives CASGFPGNTGE. The whole CDR3 protein is CASGFPGNTGELFF.

A remark on this clone: Sequencing ends 3 residues short of the CDR3 end; the germline J gene provides the rest. This chain uses TRBV7-2 with TRBJ1-5; TRBD1 is a possible D gene (5 bases). The CDR3 consists of 14 residues. V shed 1 base and J shed 6 bases, with 10 bases lying between them. The germline CDR1 and CDR2 sequences are SGHTA and FQGNSA. CDR3 DNA (partial): TGTGCCAGCAGCTTAGTGGGGGGGGGTCAGCCC. It specifies CASSLVGGGQP. The complete CDR3 sequence is CASSLVGGGQPQHF. Combining the CDR3 with reference TRBV7-2 and TRBJ1-5 gives the whole variable domain GAGVSQSPSNKVTEKGKDVELRCDPISGHTALYWYRQSLGQGLEFLIYFQGNSAPDKSGLPSDRFSAERTGGSVSTLTIQRTQQEDSAVYLCASSLVGGGQPQHFGDGTRLSIL.

About this clone itself: The junction and the germline gene differ at one end; a read error may be behind it. Sequencing ends 3 residues short of the CDR3 end; the germline J gene provides the rest. The J gene is TRBJ1-1, the V gene TRBV11-1, with no clear D. The CDR3 length is 15 residues. The germline CDR1 and CDR2 sequences are SGHAT and FQDESV (reference sequence). The covered CDR3 bases are TGTGCCAGCAACTTATGGCCAGGAGTGAACACTGAA. It is translated as CASNLWPGVNTE. The CDR3 in full is CASNLWPGVNTEAFF.

A note on this clone: The read terminates 3 residues ahead of where the CDR3 ends, so the germline J gene completes it. The rearrangement links TRBV5-1 to TRBJ2-1, with 7 bases aligning to TRBD1. V was clipped by 5 bases and J by 4 bases; unmatched bases: 0. The CDR3 covers 12 residues. The germline CDR1 and CDR2 sequences are SGHRS and YFSETQ. The CDR3 protein is CASRDRYNEQFF. The sequenced CDR3 bases are TGCGCCAGCAGGGACAGGTACAATGAG. Using reference TRBV5-1 and TRBJ2-1 for the parts outside the CDR3, the full variable domain is KAGVTQTPRYLIKTRGQQVTLSCSPISGHRSVSWYQQTPGQGLQFLFEYFSETQRNKGNFPGRFSGRQFSNSRSEMNVSTLELGDSALYLCASRDRYNEQFFGPGTRLTVL.

In regard to this clone: From the germline J gene comes the end of the CDR3, since the read stops 3 residues before it. Other nucleotide sequences in the sample specify the same CDR3. The chain is built from TRBV30 and TRBJ1-1; D gene uncertain. The CDR3 runs to 10 residues. Between the trimmed V and J ends, which lost 2 bases and 7 bases, there was a span of 5 bases. The germline V gene has CDR1 GTSNPN and CDR2 SVGIG (reference sequence). CDR3 residues: CAWSLLEAFF. Partial CDR3 DNA: TGTGCCTGGAGTTTACTTGAA.

Incomplete CDR3 DNA: TGTGCCAGCAGTGCGGGGGAACGTCAAAAA. It yields the protein CASSAGERQK. The CDR3 in its entirety is CASSAGERQKLFF. J is TRBJ1-4 and V is TRBV6-1; D perhaps matches TRBD1 (5 bases). The read stops 3 residues short of the end of the CDR3; the missing end is completed from the germline J gene. Per germline, CDR1 MNHNS and CDR2 SASEGT. The CDR3 length is 13 residues. Trimming pared 4 bases from V and 9 bases from J, leaving 12 bases between.

A remark on this clone: The read gets to within 3 residues of the CDR3 end, and the germline J gene fills in the rest. The V and J genes are TRBV5-5 and TRBJ1-1; D unclear. Germline V gives CDR1 SGHKS, CDR2 YYEKEE (reference sequence). Trimming shortened V by 7 bases and J by 6 bases, and 19 bases separated the two germline ends. CDR3 length: 14 amino acids. The CDR3 is CASGIRVLSSEAFF. The CDR3 DNA, read in part, is TGTGCCAGCGGAATAAGGGTTCTCTCTTCTGAA.

Regarding this clone: The read ends 3 residues early relative to the CDR3; the germline J gene fills the gap. The chain uses TRBV7-6 and TRBJ1-6; 7 positions match TRBD1. The CDR3 is 13 residues long. Looked up from germline, CDR1 is SGHVS and CDR2 is FNYEAQ. Partial CDR3 DNA: TGTGCCAGCAGCTTAGAGACAGGGAGCCCC. Translated: CASSLETGSP. The whole CDR3 protein reads CASSLETGSPLHF.

On this clone itself: Coverage ceases 3 residues before the CDR3 finishes, and the germline J gene fills in the end. This chain connects TRBV20-1 to TRBJ2-7; TRBD2 matches at 11 bases. The germline V gene has CDR1 DFQATT and CDR2 SNEGSKA (reference sequence). J lost 4 bases, V lost 6 bases, and 5 bases had no gene match. This CDR3 spans 13 amino acids. The CDR3 here is CSAVAGGRYEQYF. CDR3 DNA, as far as it was read: TGCAGTGCCGTAGCGGGAGGGCGTTACGAG.

A note on this clone: The DNA ends 3 residues before the CDR3 does, and the rest of the CDR3 is filled in from the germline J gene. The chain couples TRBV12-3 or TRBV12-4 to TRBJ1-1; 7 bases agree with TRBD1. J was trimmed by 4 bases and V by 3 bases; bases with no gene match: 8. This CDR3 comprises 15 residues. CDR3 amino acids: CASSFPSGGSTEAFF. The part of the CDR3 DNA that was read is TGTGCCAGCAGTTTTCCCTCAGGGGGAAGCACTGAA.

On this clone: Sequencing ends 3 residues short of the CDR3 end; the germline J gene provides the rest. The V call is TRBV5-1, the J call TRBJ1-4; D unclear. Trimming removed 4 bases from V and 6 bases from J, with 16 bases in between. The CDR3 consists of 15 residues. Germline V gene lookup returns CDR1 SGHRS and CDR2 YFSETQ. The DNA read from the CDR3 is TGCGCCAGCAGCACCCGAGGAGGTGGGCATGAAAAA. This encodes CASSTRGGGHEK. The complete CDR3 protein is CASSTRGGGHEKLFF.

As to this clone: The read terminates 3 residues before the CDR3 end, so the remaining end is supplied by the germline J gene. The chain carries TRBV20-1 and TRBJ2-7, with 7 bases lining up with TRBD1. The ends lost 5 bases at V and 6 bases at J; junction bases unmatched: 13. Germline loops: CDR1 DFQATT, CDR2 SNEGSKA (reference sequence). This CDR3 is 14 amino acids long. CDR3 bases read: TGCAGTGCTCGACAGGGAACGCCGCTACCCGAG. It translates to CSARQGTPLPE. The complete CDR3 reads CSARQGTPLPEQYF.

With respect to this clone: The read ends 3 residues early relative to the CDR3; the germline J gene fills the gap. The rearrangement links TRBV7-9 to TRBJ2-7; 11 bases line up with TRBD2. The CDR3 runs 14 residues. The junction had 3 bases not matched to a gene; V was cut back by 4 bases and J by 4 bases. CDR1 SEHNR and CDR2 FQNEAQ come from the germline V gene (reference sequence). The CDR3 protein is CASSSGLAVYEQYF. Incomplete CDR3 DNA: TGTGCCAGCAGCTCGGGACTAGCGGTATACGAG.

About this clone: The read is 3 residues too short to cover the CDR3 end, so that end is filled in from the germline J gene. The chain recombines TRBV12-3 or TRBV12-4 with TRBJ2-7, with 11 bases aligning to TRBD2. Unmatched junction bases numbered 6, after V lost 2 bases and J lost 3 bases. The CDR3 consists of 16 residues. The DNA read from the CDR3 is TGTGCCAGCAGTTTACCGGGACTAGCGGAGATCTACGAG. Protein sequence: CASSLPGLAEIYE. The whole CDR3 sequence reads CASSLPGLAEIYEQYF.

With respect to this clone: The read ends 3 residues shy of where the CDR3 ends; the end is completed using the germline J gene. The chain recombines TRBV4-1 with TRBJ2-7; no clear D gene. The CDR3 runs 14 residues. Per germline, CDR1 MGHRA and CDR2 YSYEKL. V was trimmed by 1 base and J by 2 bases, leaving 9 bases between them. The CDR3 protein is CASSQATKTYEQYF. The sequenced CDR3 bases are TGCGCCAGCAGCCAAGCTACGAAGACCTACGAG.